Below are 24 T cell receptor beta chains sequenced from a single sample in a study of cytomegalovirus exposure and HLA in healthy donors. The primer mix had 60 Vbeta and 13 Jbeta primers. Some clones are missing from TCRdb's copy, which holds only in-frame ones; the method was immunoSEQ multiplex PCR. This sample has 150,000 or so clones, with roughly 80% found just once. The source material was PBMCs. The receptors were sampled from a man aged 35 to 55 in good health and CMV-seropositive.

The chain joins TRBV5-1 to TRBJ2-5, with TRBD1 identical over 12 bases. This CDR3 region has 17 residues. The V gene end was trimmed by 0 bases and the J gene end by 5 bases; junction bases not matched to a gene: 8. Germline V gives CDR1 SGHRS, CDR2 YFSETQ. This CDR3 is CASSLVGTGGAGETQYF. The CDR3 DNA follows: TGCGCCAGCAGCTTGGTGGGGACAGGGGGCGCGGGGGAGACCCAGTACTTC.

J is TRBJ2-6 and V is TRBV2, with D possibly TRBD1 on 7 matching bases. This CDR3 has 15 residues. V was clipped by 8 bases and J by 0 bases, with 11 bases between them. Germline CDR1 SNHLY, CDR2 FYNNEI. CDR3 loop: CASGGTDSGANVLTF. Written as DNA, the CDR3 is TGTGCCAGCGGAGGGACAGACTCTGGGGCCAACGTCCTGACTTTC.

The V gene is TRBV6-1, the J gene TRBJ2-5; weak D call: TRBD2 (6 bases). V lost 3 bases and J lost 4, with 9 bases in between. Germline assignment: CDR1 MNHNS and CDR2 SASEGT. This CDR3 spans 13 amino acids. CDR3 sequence: CASSEVGLETQYF. The CDR3 DNA is TGTGCCAGCAGTGAGGTGGGACTAGAGACCCAGTACTTC.

In its sample, this clone was seen once. The chain carries TRBV6-6 and TRBJ2-3; D gene uncertain. The germline gives CDR1 MNHNY, CDR2 SVGAGI (reference sequence). This CDR3 spans 13 amino acids. V lost 5 bases to trimming and J lost 7 bases, with 13 bases between them. Here the CDR3 reads CASSRLVVHTQYF. Written as DNA, the CDR3 is TGTGCCAGCAGTCGCCTAGTTGTCCATACGCAGTATTTT.

This clone was seen a single time. The rearrangement joins TRBV29-1 to TRBJ2-1; 10 bases agree with TRBD1. The V and J ends lost 4 bases and 6 bases, in that order; junction bases with no gene match: 3. CDR1 SQVTM and CDR2 ANQGSEA come from the germline V gene. The CDR3 has 13 amino acids. The CDR3 protein is CSVAGTGVNEQFF. The CDR3 DNA reads as TGCAGCGTTGCCGGGACAGGGGTCAATGAGCAGTTCTTC.

The V call is TRBV19, the J call TRBJ2-1; 7 bases align to TRBD2. Germline CDR1 LNHDA, CDR2 SQIVND (reference sequence). CDR3 size: 16 residues. The V segment lost 3 bases and the J segment 7 bases; nucleotides outside the gene matches: 12. CDR3 nucleotide sequence: TGTGCCAGTAGTATTAATGGCGGGAGTAGGGTTAATGAGCAGTTCTTC. Protein sequence: CASSINGGSRVNEQFF. The entire variable domain, with the rest obtained from reference TRBV19 and TRBJ2-1, is as follows: DGGITQSPKYLFRKEGQNVTLSCEQNLNHDAMYWYRQDPGQGLRLIYYSQIVNDFQKGDIAEGYSVSREKKESFPLTVTSAQKNPTAFYLCASSINGGSRVNEQFFGPGTRLTVL.

The gene calls are TRBV28 and TRBJ1-5; D remains ambiguous. The V gene's germline CDR1 is MDHEN and CDR2 SYDVKM. The V end was cut by 3 bases, the J end by 6 bases, with 18 bases between. CDR3 length: 16 residues. CDR3 residues: CASSFYRSLPIQPQHF. CDR3 DNA sequence: TGTGCCAGCAGTTTTTATAGATCGCTTCCAATTCAGCCCCAGCATTTT. The full variable domain, completed using reference TRBV28 and TRBJ1-5, is DVKVTQSSRYLVKRTGEKVFLECVQDMDHENMFWYRQDPGLGLRLIYFSYDVKMKEKGDIPEGYSVSREKKERFSLILESASTNQTSMYLCASSFYRSLPIQPQHFGDGTRLSIL.

CDR3 region: CASSLEGGGYGNEQFF. CDR3 coding DNA: TGCGCCAGCAGCCTAGAAGGCGGGGGGTACGGCAATGAGCAGTTCTTC. V gene TRBV4-1 combines with J gene TRBJ2-1, with 8 bases that match TRBD2. Per the germline V gene, CDR1 is MGHRA and CDR2 is YSYEKL. The CDR3 runs to 16 residues. Germline trimming cut 4 bases from V and 6 bases from J; bases unmatched to any gene: 11.

This clone turned up a few times. The chain employs TRBV30 and TRBJ1-2, with 8 bases lining up with TRBD1. The CDR3 has 14 residues. Unmatched junction bases numbered 9, after V lost 4 bases and J lost 5 bases. Germline-derived CDR1 and CDR2 are GTSNPN and SVGIG (reference sequence). CDR3 sequence reads: CAWTPGGQTYGYTF. Here the CDR3 DNA reads TGTGCCTGGACTCCAGGGGGCCAGACGTATGGCTACACCTTC.

In its sample, this clone was seen a few times. The same CDR3 is also encoded by other DNA sequences in this sample. The V and J genes are TRBV19 and TRBJ2-7, with 8 bases that match TRBD2. Unmatched junction bases numbered 8, after V lost 5 bases and J lost 2 bases. Germline V gene sequence: CDR1 LNHDA, CDR2 SQIVND (reference sequence). This CDR3 spans 15 amino acids. The CDR3 region is CASSLASGPPYEQYF. The CDR3 nucleotides are TGTGCCAGTAGTCTTGCTAGCGGGCCACCCTACGAGCAGTACTTC.

The rearrangement uses TRBV9 and TRBJ2-7; unclear D gene. Germline assignment: CDR1 SGDLS and CDR2 YYNGEE. With 0 bases removed from V and 3 bases from J, the gap between germline ends came to 13 bases. CDR3 length: 15 amino acids. The CDR3 DNA is TGTGCCAGCAGCGTAGGGCCAGCGCCCAGCTACGAGCAGTACTTC. Amino acids: CASSVGPAPSYEQYF.

The V call is TRBV21-1, the J call TRBJ2-3; TRBD2 was called by the table and not checked on the DNA. TRBV21-1 is noted as a pseudogene. The CDR3 loop spans 16 amino acids. DNA of the CDR3: TGTGCCAGCAGCAAAGTGGTTGGACTAGTTAAAGATACGCAGTATTTT. This gives the protein CASSKVVGLVKDTQYF.

This clone was found a few times. The gene calls are TRBV5-4 and TRBJ2-5, with TRBD1 matching 7 bases. The CDR3 consists of 13 residues. The V gene's germline CDR1 is SGHNT and CDR2 YYREEE (reference sequence). The V segment lost 2 bases and the J segment 4 bases; nucleotides outside the gene matches: 2. The CDR3 here is CASSLRQGETQYF. The DNA for the CDR3 is TGTGCCAGCAGCTTAAGACAGGGAGAGACCCAGTACTTC.

CDR3 DNA sequence: TGCGCCAGCAGCCAATTGGTACAAGGGGTAACCCCCTACGAGCAGTACTTC. This sequence encodes CASSQLVQGVTPYEQYF. This chain joins TRBV4-1 and TRBJ2-7, with D possibly TRBD1 on 5 matching bases. V was cut by 2 bases and J by 2 bases, with 19 bases left in between. Germline V gene data show CDR1 as MGHRA and CDR2 as YSYEKL. This CDR3 has 17 residues.

The genes are TRBV27 and TRBJ2-6; perhaps TRBD1 as D (6 bases). Trimming took off 2 bases at V and 2 bases at J, with 7 bases between the two ends. The CDR3 totals 15 residues. The germline gives CDR1 MNHEY, CDR2 SMNVEV (reference sequence). CDR3 region: CASSLAGAGANVLTF. CDR3 bases: TGTGCCAGCAGTTTAGCAGGGGCTGGGGCCAACGTCCTGACTTTC.

This clone is a singleton in its sample. This likely comes from a read error, as the CDR3 has no conserved phenylalanine or tryptophan at its end. The chain couples TRBV7-6 to TRBJ1-1; 9 bases are shared with TRBD1. The CDR3 loop spans 14 amino acids. The germline V gene encodes CDR1 SGHVS and CDR2 FNYEAQ. The V and J ends lost 5 bases and 5 bases, in that order; junction bases with no gene match: 6. Written as DNA, the CDR3 is TGTGCCAGCAGCCCTACGGACAGGGGAACTGAAGCTTTCCTT. Translated, it gives CASSPTDRGTEAFL.

V and J are TRBV6-6 and TRBJ2-5; 11 nucleotides agree with TRBD2. From germline, CDR1 is MNHNY and CDR2 SVGAGI (reference sequence). This CDR3 region has 15 residues. Germline trimming cut 5 bases from V and 5 bases from J; bases unmatched to any gene: 7. The CDR3 reads CASSDIAGGGETQYF. CDR3 DNA: TGTGCCAGCAGTGACATAGCGGGAGGGGGGGAGACCCAGTACTTC.

The chain combines TRBV29-1 with TRBJ2-3; TRBD2 matches at 8 bases. The length of the CDR3 is 14 residues. CDR1 and CDR2 (germline): SQVTM, ANQGSEA. With 6 bases clipped from V and 5 bases from J, the junction kept 10 bases outside the gene matches. CDR3 coding DNA: TGCAGCGTATCCAGCGGGAGCCAGGTAGATACGCAGTATTTT. The encoded protein is CSVSSGSQVDTQYF.

As regards this clone: The sample holds other DNA sequences that translate to the same CDR3. This rearrangement joins TRBV28 to TRBJ2-7, with D unclear. Germline V gene sequence: CDR1 MDHEN, CDR2 SYDVKM. V was trimmed by 3 bases and J by 1 base, leaving 4 bases between them. The CDR3 length is 12 residues. The chain's CDR3 is CASSLSSYEQYF. For the CDR3, the DNA is TGTGCCAGCAGTTTGTCTTCCTACGAGCAGTACTTC.

About this clone itself: This sample includes further DNA sequences coding for the same CDR3. The V and J genes are TRBV9 and TRBJ1-6, with D possibly matching TRBD1 (5 bases). This CDR3 region has 14 residues. Germline assignment: CDR1 SGDLS and CDR2 YYNGEE. Trimming stripped 0 bases from V and 7 bases from J, with 8 bases between. The CDR3 nucleotides read TGTGCCAGCAGCGTAGAGGGGCAGAATTCACCCCTCCACTTT. This gives the protein CASSVEGQNSPLHF.

The rearrangement uses TRBV5-1 and TRBJ2-3; 8 bases line up with TRBD2. This CDR3 comprises 15 residues. Germline V gene data show CDR1 as SGHRS and CDR2 as YFSETQ. V lost 7 bases, J lost 2 bases, and 9 bases stayed unmatched. The CDR3 DNA is TGCGCCAGCGCGGGGATTAGCGGGACCACAGATACGCAGTATTTT. Its translation: CASAGISGTTDTQYF.

V is TRBV5-1 and J is TRBJ2-3, with 9 bases aligning to TRBD2. V lost 7 bases, J lost 6 bases, and 9 bases stayed unmatched. The CDR3 consists of 14 residues. Germline assignment: CDR1 SGHRS and CDR2 YFSETQ. In DNA, the CDR3 is TGCGCCAGCCGGGTGGGGACTAGCTCGGATACGCAGTATTTT. It encodes CASRVGTSSDTQYF.

The genes are TRBV5-1 and TRBJ2-5; 7 bases line up with TRBD1. Germline V CDR1 and CDR2: SGHRS, YFSETQ. This CDR3 contains 15 residues. V dropped 4 bases and J dropped 4; count of bases not matched to a gene: 10. Here the CDR3 reads CASSTRDSRLETQYF. CDR3 nucleotide sequence: TGCGCCAGCAGCACTAGGGACAGTAGATTAGAGACCCAGTACTTC.

The rearrangement joins TRBV4-1 to TRBJ2-5, with 8 bases matching TRBD2. This CDR3 region has 14 residues. Trimming at V came to 0 bases and at J to 5 bases, leaving 2 bases not matched to a gene. Looked up from germline, CDR1 is MGHRA and CDR2 is YSYEKL. In DNA, the CDR3 is TGCGCCAGCAGCCAAGACACGGGAGGGGAGACCCAGTACTTC. This translates into CASSQDTGGETQYF.